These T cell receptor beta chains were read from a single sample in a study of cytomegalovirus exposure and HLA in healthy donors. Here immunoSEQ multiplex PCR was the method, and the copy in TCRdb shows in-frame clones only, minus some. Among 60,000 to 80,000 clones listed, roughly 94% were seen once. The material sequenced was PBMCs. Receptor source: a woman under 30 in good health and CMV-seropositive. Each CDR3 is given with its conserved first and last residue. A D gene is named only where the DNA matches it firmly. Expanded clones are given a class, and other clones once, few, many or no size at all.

CDR3nt: TGCGCCAGCAGCTTGATCGCAGGGTGGGACGAGCAGTACTTC
CDR3aa: CASSLIAGWDEQYF
j_gene: TRBJ2-7
v_gene: TRBV5-1
abundance: -
d_gene: -

CDR3nt: TGTGCCAGCAGTTACCGGCAGGTCTGGCGAAATGAGCAGTTCTTC
CDR3aa: CASSYRQVWRNEQFF
j_gene: TRBJ2-1
v_gene: TRBV6-5
abundance: -
d_gene: -

CDR3nt: TGTGCCAGTAGTACCGCCGGAAGGGGTAAGAACACTGAAGCTTTCTTT
CDR3aa: CASSTAGRGKNTEAFF
j_gene: TRBJ1-1
v_gene: TRBV19
abundance: -
d_gene: -

CDR3nt: TGTGCCAGCAGTCCCTCGACAGGGGGGATAGGGAGAAGCACTGAAGCTTTCTTT
CDR3aa: CASSPSTGGIGRSTEAFF
j_gene: TRBJ1-1
v_gene: TRBV27
abundance: -
d_gene: TRBD1

CDR3nt: TGTGCCAGCAGCGTAGAGTGGACGAGCGGGATTATTTTCTTC
CDR3aa: CASSVEWTSGIIFF
j_gene: TRBJ2-1
v_gene: TRBV9
abundance: -
d_gene: TRBD2

CDR3nt: TGTGCCAGCAGGAAACGGGGGAACACTGAAGCTTTCTTT
CDR3aa: CASRKRGNTEAFF
j_gene: TRBJ1-1
v_gene: TRBV7-9
abundance: -
d_gene: -

CDR3nt: TGTGCCAGCAGTCTCGGAGGACCTCGATACAATGAGCAGTTCTTC
CDR3aa: CASSLGGPRYNEQFF
j_gene: TRBJ2-1
v_gene: TRBV28
abundance: -
d_gene: -

CDR3nt: TGTGCCAGCAGTGCGTCTAGCGGGAGTAACATTCAGTACTTC
CDR3aa: CASSASSGSNIQYF
j_gene: TRBJ2-4
v_gene: TRBV2
abundance: few
d_gene: TRBD2

CDR3nt: TGCGCCAGCAGCCAAGCTTCCGGACAGACCTACGAGCAGTACTTC
CDR3aa: CASSQASGQTYEQYF
j_gene: TRBJ2-7
v_gene: TRBV4-1
abundance: -
d_gene: -

CDR3nt: TGTGCCAGCAGTGAGCCCCGACAGAAACTCTCTGGAAACACCATATATTTT
CDR3aa: CASSEPRQKLSGNTIYF
j_gene: TRBJ1-3
v_gene: TRBV28
abundance: -
d_gene: -

CDR3nt: TGTGCCAGCAGCTTAGGGGTCGGGAGGCGACACTCCTACGAGCAGTACTTC
CDR3aa: CASSLGVGRRHSYEQYF
j_gene: TRBJ2-7
v_gene: TRBV11-2
abundance: -
d_gene: TRBD2

CDR3nt: TGTGCCAGCAAAAGCTTAATTGGAGGGAGAACGACAGGGCCGTCGCCTGGCTACACCTTC
CDR3aa: CASKSLIGGRTTGPSPGYTF
j_gene: TRBJ1-2
v_gene: TRBV28
abundance: -
d_gene: TRBD1

CDR3nt: TGTGCCACCAGCAGAGGGTTCAGTTCCTCCACAGATACGCAGTATTTT
CDR3aa: CATSRGFSSSTDTQYF
j_gene: TRBJ2-3
v_gene: TRBV15
abundance: -
d_gene: -

CDR3nt: TGTGCCAGCAGTTTGGGCGGGGAAAGCACAGATACGCAGTATTTT
CDR3aa: CASSLGGESTDTQYF
j_gene: TRBJ2-3
v_gene: TRBV28
abundance: -
d_gene: -

CDR3nt: TGTGCCAGCAGCCCTCCGGAGGGTAATCCCTACGAGCAGTACTTC
CDR3aa: CASSPPEGNPYEQYF
j_gene: TRBJ2-7
v_gene: TRBV7-9
abundance: once
d_gene: -